The 23 T cell receptor beta chains reported below all come from one sample, sequenced in a study of blood T cell repertoires in COVID-19. Produced via immunoSEQ multiplex PCR; TCRdb's table is partial and in-frame only. The sample records about 410,000 clones, about 89% being singletons. The sample consisted of peripheral blood. The origin of the receptors is a middle-aged woman with COVID-19, enrolled during active disease.

This clone was seen at least ten times. The chain uses TRBV4-3 and TRBJ1-4, with TRBD1 matching over 7 bases. Germline V gene sequence: CDR1 LGHNA, CDR2 YSLEER. After removal of 4 bases from V and 4 bases from J, the junction contained 3 bases not matched to a gene. CDR3 size: 14 residues. CDR3 protein: CASSPGQYNEKLFF. The CDR3 nucleotides read TGCGCCAGCAGCCCGGGACAGTATAATGAAAAACTGTTTTTT.

The CDR3 loop is CASRTGTGLGTEAFF. For the CDR3, the DNA is TGTGCCAGCAGGACCGGGACAGGGCTAGGAACTGAAGCTTTCTTT. V usage is TRBV6-5 and J usage is TRBJ1-1; 9 bases are a match to TRBD1. This CDR3 contains 15 residues. V was pared by 6 bases and J by 5 bases, with 10 bases of the junction left unmatched. Looked up from germline, CDR1 is MNHEY and CDR2 is SVGAGI.

This clone was recorded only once. Written as DNA, the CDR3 is TGCGCCAGCAGCCGAGAGCTCGGGTTGAACACTGAAGCTTTCTTT. It codes for CASSRELGLNTEAFF. The chain combines TRBV4-3 with TRBJ1-1, with no clear D. This CDR3 spans 15 amino acids. Germline V gives CDR1 LGHNA, CDR2 YSLEER. Deletions cut 4 bases from V and 0 bases from J, with 12 bases between.

V and J are TRBV30 and TRBJ1-3; D perhaps matches TRBD1 (5 bases). CDR1 is GTSNPN, CDR2 SVGIG, per germline (reference sequence). The CDR3 sequence is 13 residues long. V was shortened by 2 bases and J by 6 bases, with 11 bases between the two germline ends. Here the CDR3 reads CAWSPGHKNTIYF. Here the CDR3 DNA reads TGTGCCTGGAGTCCCGGACACAAAAACACCATATATTTT.

The genes are TRBV28 and TRBJ1-2; maybe TRBD1 (6 bases). Per the germline V gene, CDR1 is MDHEN and CDR2 is SYDVKM. Trimming cost V 3 bases and J 0 bases, with 20 bases left between them. The CDR3 contains 18 residues. The CDR3 spells CASSFRAVGGLSNYGYTF. The CDR3 coding sequence is TGTGCCAGCAGTTTTAGGGCAGTTGGGGGCCTCTCTAACTATGGCTACACCTTC.

The chain is built from TRBV2 and TRBJ1-1; D is ambiguous. The germline V and J ends were trimmed by 4 bases and 4 bases, with 13 bases remaining between them. The CDR3 extends over 14 amino acids. Per the germline V gene, CDR1 is SNHLY and CDR2 is FYNNEI. This chain's CDR3 is CASSVSLLVTEAFF. CDR3 bases: TGTGCCAGCAGTGTGTCTCTTCTCGTCACTGAAGCTTTCTTT.

This chain uses TRBV20-1 with TRBJ2-1, with 8 bases identical to TRBD2. V trimming: 0 bases; J trimming: 15 bases; junction bases outside the gene matches: 4. CDR1 DFQATT and CDR2 SNEGSKA come from the germline V gene (reference sequence). CDR3 length: 11 amino acids. CDR3 nucleotide sequence: TGCAGTGCTAGAGAAAGCGGGAGCGTGTTCTTC. It codes for CSARESGSVFF.

The J gene is TRBJ1-2, the V gene TRBV19, with D possibly TRBD1 on 5 matching bases. V lost 10 bases and J lost 2, with 11 bases in between. The CDR3 is 12 amino acids. Germline CDR1 reads LNHDA; CDR2 reads SQIVND (reference sequence). CDR3 sequence reads: CATQEGNYGYTF. The DNA of the CDR3 is TGTGCCACCCAGGAGGGGAACTATGGCTACACCTTC.

V usage is TRBV6-1 and J usage is TRBJ1-1; D gene uncertain. Germline V gene data show CDR1 as MNHNS and CDR2 as SASEGT. The CDR3 loop spans 14 amino acids. Trimming shortened V by 3 bases and J by 0 bases, and 8 bases separated the two germline ends. Here the CDR3 reads CASSEVAMNTEAFF. The DNA of the CDR3 is TGTGCCAGCAGTGAGGTAGCCATGAACACTGAAGCTTTCTTT.

This chain connects TRBV28 to TRBJ2-7; tentative D call: TRBD1 (5 bases). This CDR3 comprises 12 residues. Trimming took 6 bases from V and 4 from J, leaving 10 bases between them. CDR1 and CDR2 from the germline V gene are MDHEN and SYDVKM. The CDR3 loop reads CASRRTLYEQYF. The CDR3, as DNA: TGTGCCAGCAGACGGACACTTTACGAGCAGTACTTC.

The rearrangement links TRBV5-1 to TRBJ1-4, with 7 bases identical to TRBD1. V dropped 0 bases and J dropped 4; count of bases not matched to a gene: 3. Germline V lookup: CDR1 SGHRS, CDR2 YFSETQ. This CDR3 has 15 amino acids. This chain's CDR3 is CASSLGGTDNEKLFF. In DNA, the CDR3 is TGCGCCAGCAGCTTGGGCGGGACAGATAATGAAAAACTGTTTTTT.

The chain couples TRBV7-2 to TRBJ2-1, with 10 nucleotides matching TRBD2. J gave up 4 bases and V 5 bases, and 8 bases lay outside the gene matches. The CDR3 totals 16 residues. Germline loops: CDR1 SGHTA, CDR2 FQGNSA. As DNA, the CDR3 is TGTGCCAGCAGCCAAAGCGGGAGGGCCGGGTACAATGAGCAGTTCTTC. The encoded protein is CASSQSGRAGYNEQFF.

This clone was found once. This chain joins TRBV28 and TRBJ1-3, with TRBD1 matching over 9 bases. V trimming: 1 base; J trimming: 4 bases; junction bases outside the gene matches: 2. The CDR3 consists of 15 residues. Germline CDR1 and CDR2: MDHEN and SYDVKM. CDR3 coding DNA: TGTGCCAGCAGTTTATCAGGACAGGGGGGAAACACCATATATTTT. Protein sequence: CASSLSGQGGNTIYF.

The chain uses TRBV28 and TRBJ1-5, with a tentative D call TRBD1 (5 bases). Germline V gene lookup returns CDR1 MDHEN and CDR2 SYDVKM. Trimming shortened V by 3 bases and J by 6 bases, and 9 bases separated the two germline ends. The CDR3 runs to 13 residues. The CDR3 bases are TGTGCCAGCAGTTTTTTGGGACTTCAGCCCCAGCATTTT. This codes for CASSFLGLQPQHF.

This chain connects TRBV5-6 to TRBJ2-7, with 9 bases lining up with TRBD1. CDR1 is SGHDT and CDR2 is YYEEEE in the germline V gene. The CDR3 consists of 16 residues. The V gene end was trimmed by 1 base and the J gene end by 2 bases; junction bases not matched to a gene: 7. In DNA, the CDR3 is TGTGCCAGCAGCTTGTTATCCCGGACAGGGGCCTACGAGCAGTACTTC. It is translated as CASSLLSRTGAYEQYF.

The J gene is TRBJ2-5, the V gene TRBV3-1 (or the pseudogene TRBV3-2); 7 bases match TRBD2. The CDR3 is 14 amino acids. V lost 1 base and J lost 1; bases outside the gene matches: 0. Germline V gene data show CDR1 as LGHDT and CDR2 as YNNKEL (reference sequence). The CDR3 loop is CASSQAGGQETQYF. The CDR3 DNA sequence: TGTGCCAGCAGCCAAGCGGGGGGCCAAGAGACCCAGTACTTC.

The table lists this clone with a count of one. This chain uses TRBV5-1 with TRBJ2-7; 9 bases fit TRBD1. The junction had 11 bases not matched to a gene; V was cut back by 4 bases and J by 3 bases. Per the germline V gene, CDR1 is SGHRS and CDR2 is YFSETQ. The CDR3 consists of 16 residues. CDR3 DNA sequence: TGCGCCAGCAGCCCAGCTAGTGGGACAGGGTACTACGAGCAGTACTTC. This gives the protein CASSPASGTGYYEQYF.

The chain combines TRBV3-1 (or the pseudogene TRBV3-2) with TRBJ2-7, with 11 bases aligning to TRBD1. This CDR3 comprises 14 residues. CDR1 is LGHDT and CDR2 is YNNKEL in the germline V gene (reference sequence). V shed 4 bases and J 7 bases; nucleotides not matched to a gene: 6. As DNA, the CDR3 is TGTGCCAGCAGCCCGGACAGGGGGCGTTGGGAGCAGTACTTC. Protein: CASSPDRGRWEQYF.

The gene calls are TRBV28 and TRBJ1-2; 8 bases map to TRBD1. Germline CDR1 MDHEN, CDR2 SYDVKM. V dropped 2 bases and J dropped 7; count of bases not matched to a gene: 6. This CDR3 is built from 14 residues. The CDR3 sequence: CASSLKAGGFGYTF. The CDR3 DNA reads as TGTGCCAGCAGTTTAAAAGCAGGGGGCTTTGGCTACACCTTC.

The chain joins TRBV7-2 to TRBJ1-2; no clear D gene. This CDR3 is built from 13 residues. V lost 5 bases to trimming and J lost 8 bases, with 15 bases between them. The germline V gene has CDR1 SGHTA and CDR2 FQGNSA. Here the CDR3 DNA reads TGTGCCAGCAGCAACCCATTCGGGTTCGGCTACACCTTC. Protein sequence: CASSNPFGFGYTF.

This chain joins TRBV19 and TRBJ2-1, with 7 bases that match TRBD1. Germline loops: CDR1 LNHDA, CDR2 SQIVND (reference sequence). The CDR3 spans 14 residues. Trimming at V came to 5 bases and at J to 9 bases, leaving 10 bases not matched to a gene. The CDR3 coding sequence is TGTGCCAGTAGTCCCCGACAGGGATACGGTGAGCAGTTCTTC. It is translated as CASSPRQGYGEQFF.

V usage is TRBV9 and J usage is TRBJ2-1, with 7 bases lining up with TRBD2. The CDR3 covers 16 residues. After removal of 3 bases from V and 7 bases from J, the junction contained 13 bases not matched to a gene. Germline CDR1 reads SGDLS; CDR2 reads YYNGEE. The CDR3 loop reads CASSAEGLAVINEQFF. The CDR3 DNA reads as TGTGCCAGCAGCGCCGAGGGGCTAGCGGTGATTAATGAGCAGTTCTTC.

The CDR3 DNA follows: TGTGCCAGCAGCGTGCCGGGACAGGGGTCCTACGAGCAGTACTTC. This sequence encodes CASSVPGQGSYEQYF. The J gene is TRBJ2-7, the V gene TRBV5-4; 10 bases fit TRBD1. V lost 4 bases to trimming and J lost 1 base; unmatched junction nucleotides: 5. The CDR3 contains 15 residues. CDR1 and CDR2 from the germline V gene are SGHNT and YYREEE (reference sequence).